These 25 T cell receptor beta chains came from one sample sequenced in a study of T cell clusters in autoimmune cytopenias. One tube held mixed TRB-A and TRB-B primer pools for touch-down PCR. One entry per CDR3 protein, without DNA, is what TCRdb gives after re-calling the multiplex PCR reads. The sample table includes 6,500 to 10,000 distinct CDR3 sequences. Each sample's input was roughly 270 ng genomic DNA, about 38,000 genome equivalents. The sample taken for sequencing was peripheral blood. The source is a human donor with an autoimmune cytopenia or autoimmune hepatitis (not recorded which).

The chain carries TRBV5-1 and TRBJ2-1; the TCRdb D gene call, TRBD1, has no DNA to confirm it. The CDR3 contains 15 residues. Per germline, CDR1 SGHRS and CDR2 YFSETQ. This CDR3 reads CASSLTGGKSDRQFF.

This CDR3 is CASSQDPVNTEAFF. The chain recombines TRBV4-1 with TRBJ1-1; the TCRdb call, TRBD1, lacks DNA for checking. The CDR3 is 14 residues long. Germline V gene data show CDR1 as MGHRA and CDR2 as YSYEKL.

By frequency, this clonotype is medium-sized. This sequence joins TRBV12-3 or TRBV12-4 and TRBJ1-3. CDR3 size: 16 residues. The CDR3 here is CASSRAMTGPGNTIYF.

According to its frequency, this clonotype is medium-sized. This chain connects TRBV12-3 or TRBV12-4 to TRBJ1-2; the D gene TCRdb calls, TRBD1, cannot be checked with no DNA. CDR3 length equals 13 residues. The CDR3: CASSLWGRNGYTF.

Judged by frequency, this clonotype is medium-sized. This CDR3 is CASRERNEQFF. The chain employs TRBV6-2 or TRBV6-3 and TRBJ2-1. CDR3 size: 11 residues. Germline CDR1 and CDR2: MNHEY and SVGEGT.

The J gene is TRBJ1-5, the V gene TRBV12-3 or TRBV12-4; TCRdb indicates TRBD1, and absent DNA this call remains unverified. The CDR3 sequence is 15 residues long. This CDR3 reads CASRLSGQGGQPQHF.

According to its frequency, this clonotype is medium-sized. The V call is TRBV6-5, the J call TRBJ1-2. CDR3 size: 14 residues. Germline loops: CDR1 MNHEY, CDR2 SVGAGI. CDR3 region: CASSYSWTGYGYTF.

Frequency places this clonotype as medium-sized. The chain couples TRBV18 to TRBJ2-4; there is no DNA to check the TCRdb D call of TRBD1. CDR1 is KGHSH and CDR2 is LQKENI in the germline V gene. The CDR3 contains 14 residues. The CDR3 here is CASSSRQGGDIQYF.

The chain employs TRBV6-6 and TRBJ1-2. This CDR3 is 18 amino acids long. The germline V gene has CDR1 MNHNY and CDR2 SVGAGI (reference sequence). This CDR3 reads CASSLPHPGPQSGYGYTF.

This clonotype is called medium-sized based on its frequency. CDR3 protein: CAWSQGGSGANVLTF. The chain combines TRBV30 with TRBJ2-6; the D gene TCRdb calls, TRBD1, cannot be checked with no DNA. The CDR3 is made up of 15 amino acids. The germline CDR1 and CDR2 sequences are GTSNPN and SVGIG (reference sequence).

The chain recombines TRBV18 with TRBJ1-2; the TRBD1 assignment by TCRdb is unverifiable without DNA. CDR1 and CDR2 from the germline V gene are KGHSH and LQKENI. The CDR3 contains 14 residues. CDR3 in amino acids: CASSPLDSAYGYTF.

The chain links TRBV7-2 to TRBJ2-2. Germline values: CDR1 SGHTA, CDR2 FQGNSA. This CDR3 contains 14 residues. The CDR3 is CASSLDGNTGELFF.

This CDR3 reads CSAGNRESGNTIYF. The chain combines TRBV20-1 with TRBJ1-3; TCRdb returns TRBD1, unconfirmable since there is no DNA. Germline CDR1 DFQATT, CDR2 SNEGSKA (reference sequence). The CDR3 contains 14 residues.

Measured by frequency, this clonotype is medium-sized. CDR3 loop: CAWARGVVETQYF. The J gene is TRBJ2-5, the V gene TRBV30; the D call of TRBD2 rests on TCRdb alone, since no DNA is present to check it. The CDR3 totals 13 residues. CDR1 GTSNPN and CDR2 SVGIG come from the germline V gene (reference sequence).

V is TRBV20-1 and J is TRBJ2-7; TCRdb names TRBD1, which stays unverified in the absence of DNA. The CDR3 totals 12 residues. Germline CDR1 DFQATT, CDR2 SNEGSKA (reference sequence). The CDR3 region is CSAAGTPAEQYF.

V usage is TRBV21-1 and J usage is TRBJ2-7; TCRdb's assignment of TRBD1 cannot be checked, as there is no DNA. TRBV21-1 is tagged as a pseudogene. The CDR3 extends over 16 amino acids. CDR3: CASSKGDRVSSYEQYF.

V usage is TRBV12-3 or TRBV12-4 and J usage is TRBJ1-2. This CDR3 comprises 15 residues. CDR3 in amino acids: CASSFGQSTNYGYTF.

This clonotype shows up as medium-sized by frequency. The chain carries TRBV27 and TRBJ1-1. Germline values: CDR1 MNHEY, CDR2 SMNVEV (reference sequence). The CDR3 loop spans 15 amino acids. The chain's CDR3 is CASSLSAGLNTEAFF.

This chain uses TRBV14 with TRBJ2-1. CDR1 and CDR2 from the germline V gene are SGHDN and FVKESK. CDR3 size: 14 residues. This chain's CDR3 is CASSQDYSYNEQFF.

The gene calls are TRBV12-3 or TRBV12-4 and TRBJ1-5; the D call of TRBD1 rests on TCRdb alone, since no DNA is present to check it. The CDR3 is made up of 15 amino acids. CDR3 loop: CASSPRQNSNQPQHF.

Considering frequency, this clonotype is medium-sized. The CDR3 is CASSEAPGANVLTF. V gene TRBV6-1 combines with J gene TRBJ2-6. CDR1 and CDR2 (germline): MNHNS, SASEGT. The CDR3 sequence is 14 residues long.

The J gene is TRBJ2-2, the V gene TRBV12-3 or TRBV12-4; with no DNA, the TCRdb D assignment of TRBD1 cannot be verified. The CDR3 has 17 amino acids. CDR3 sequence reads: CASSSRGGPANTGELFF.

In terms of frequency, this clonotype is medium-sized (0.01 to 0.1%). The rearrangement links TRBV6-1 to TRBJ1-4; the D gene TCRdb calls, TRBD1, cannot be checked with no DNA. Germline V lookup: CDR1 MNHNS, CDR2 SASEGT. The CDR3 extends over 15 amino acids. The chain's CDR3 is CASSLQGRSNEKLFF.

This clonotype counts as medium-sized by frequency. The J gene is TRBJ2-3, the V gene TRBV19; no DNA is available, so the TRBD1 call from TCRdb remains unchecked. Germline V CDR1 and CDR2: LNHDA, SQIVND (reference sequence). This CDR3 region has 14 residues. The CDR3: CASSRDKYTDTQYF.

The chain uses TRBV23-1 and TRBJ1-4. Being an ORF, TRBV23-1 has a function that is uncertain. The CDR3 runs 14 residues. CDR3 sequence reads: CASSQDMINEKLFF.